The 21 T cell receptor beta chains given below trace back to one sample, sequenced in a study of T cells in tuberculosis. Time point defined: new active TB diagnosis, blood taken before or within 7 days of starting treatment. The repertoire was sequenced with immunoSEQ multiplex PCR; TCRdb's copy has only in-frame clones and lacks some. The table has approximately 49,000 clones, roughly 95% seen once. The starting material was PBMCs, obtained at tuberculosis diagnosis. Source of these receptors: an adult with tuberculosis.

This chain links TRBV5-4 with TRBJ2-7; D is ambiguous. Trimming removed 2 bases from V and 1 base from J, with 7 bases in between. Germline lookup yields CDR1 SGHNT and CDR2 YYREEE (reference sequence). The CDR3 totals 13 residues. The CDR3 DNA reads as TGTGCCAGCAGCTTAGCCCGATCCTACGAGCAGTACTTC. Its protein is CASSLARSYEQYF.

The chain uses TRBV4-3 and TRBJ2-7; 7 positions agree with TRBD1. The junction had 7 bases not matched to a gene; V was cut back by 4 bases and J by 1 base. From germline, CDR1 is LGHNA and CDR2 YSLEER. The CDR3 consists of 15 residues. CDR3 residues: CASSLNRQGSYEQYF. CDR3 DNA: TGCGCCAGCAGCCTAAATAGACAGGGATCCTACGAGCAGTACTTC.

The chain links TRBV19 to TRBJ2-2, with 7 bases matching TRBD1. Germline values: CDR1 LNHDA, CDR2 SQIVND (reference sequence). V lost 7 bases and J lost 5; bases outside the gene matches: 7. The CDR3 has 14 amino acids. CDR3 nucleotides: TGTGCCAGTATGCAAAACAGGGGTACCGGGGAGCTGTTTTTT. Protein product: CASMQNRGTGELFF. The full variable domain, its missing parts supplied by reference TRBV19 and TRBJ2-2, is DGGITQSPKYLFRKEGQNVTLSCEQNLNHDAMYWYRQDPGQGLRLIYYSQIVNDFQKGDIAEGYSVSREKKESFPLTVTSAQKNPTAFYLCASMQNRGTGELFFGEGSRLTVL.

The chain employs TRBV5-5 and TRBJ1-1; D perhaps matches TRBD1 (5 bases). Germline V gene lookup returns CDR1 SGHKS and CDR2 YYEKEE (reference sequence). Deletions cut 1 base from V and 7 bases from J, with 14 bases between. This CDR3 has 14 amino acids. In DNA, the CDR3 is TGTGCCAGCAGCTTGATTCCAGGGCATAGTGAAGCTTTCTTT. Its protein product is CASSLIPGHSEAFF.

CDR3 amino acids: CASSLGQGVVQYF. For the CDR3, the DNA is TGTGCCAGCAGCTTAGGACAGGGGGTTGTCCAGTACTTC. The V gene is TRBV11-2, the J gene TRBJ2-5; 9 bases map to TRBD1. Trimming cost V 1 base and J 10 bases; bases outside gene matches: 4. Germline V gene sequence: CDR1 SGHAT, CDR2 FQNNGV. This CDR3 has 13 residues.

This clone was observed once. This chain joins TRBV19 and TRBJ2-3, with a possible D match to TRBD1 (5 bases). V was pared by 3 bases and J by 2 bases, with 6 bases between. This CDR3 region has 13 residues. Per germline, CDR1 LNHDA and CDR2 SQIVND (reference sequence). CDR3 region: CASSIRDTDTQYF. Here the CDR3 DNA reads TGTGCCAGTAGTATCAGGGACACAGATACGCAGTATTTT.

The V and J genes are TRBV10-3 and TRBJ2-2; tentative D call: TRBD1 (6 bases). Trimming stripped 5 bases from V and 4 bases from J, with 17 bases between. The CDR3 is 16 residues long. Germline CDR1 reads ENHRY; CDR2 reads SYGVKD. This chain's CDR3 is CAISYDREGGTGELFF. The CDR3 DNA sequence: TGTGCCATCAGTTATGACCGCGAAGGGGGCACCGGGGAGCTGTTTTTT.

This chain connects TRBV29-1 to TRBJ2-1; 9 bases fit TRBD2. Trimming cost V 7 bases and J 6 bases; bases outside gene matches: 10. The CDR3 covers 14 residues. CDR1 is SQVTM and CDR2 is ANQGSEA in the germline V gene. CDR3 amino acids: CSGSTSGPVNEQFF. The CDR3 nucleotides read TGCAGCGGCTCGACTAGCGGCCCAGTCAATGAGCAGTTCTTC.

The V gene is TRBV6-1, the J gene TRBJ2-2, with a tentative D call TRBD2 (5 bases). The germline V gene encodes CDR1 MNHNS and CDR2 SASEGT. V was shortened by 4 bases and J by 0 bases, with 9 bases between the two germline ends. There are 15 residues in the CDR3. The CDR3 reads CASSADLSNTGELFF. In nucleotides, the CDR3 is TGTGCCAGCAGTGCGGACTTATCGAACACCGGGGAGCTGTTTTTT.

The V call is TRBV5-1, the J call TRBJ2-1; 9 positions match TRBD2. Trimming took 1 base from V and 4 from J; bases not matched to a gene: 3. Germline values: CDR1 SGHRS, CDR2 YFSETQ. CDR3 length: 15 residues. CDR3 residues: CASSLQTSGYNEQFF. CDR3 bases: TGCGCCAGCAGCTTGCAGACTAGCGGATACAATGAGCAGTTCTTC.

V is TRBV19 and J is TRBJ1-3; 7 bases agree with TRBD1. This CDR3 has 14 residues. Per germline, CDR1 LNHDA and CDR2 SQIVND (reference sequence). The V segment lost 5 bases and the J segment 4 bases; nucleotides outside the gene matches: 5. The CDR3 DNA is TGTGCCAGTAGTCGCTCGGGACAGGGAAACACCATATATTTT. This sequence encodes CASSRSGQGNTIYF. Drawing the rest from reference TRBV19 and TRBJ1-3, the complete variable domain is DGGITQSPKYLFRKEGQNVTLSCEQNLNHDAMYWYRQDPGQGLRLIYYSQIVNDFQKGDIAEGYSVSREKKESFPLTVTSAQKNPTAFYLCASSRSGQGNTIYFGEGSWLTVV.

This chain joins TRBV19 and TRBJ2-2; 9 nucleotides agree with TRBD2. The length of the CDR3 is 13 residues. Germline V gives CDR1 LNHDA, CDR2 SQIVND (reference sequence). The V and J ends lost 5 bases and 7 bases, in that order; junction bases with no gene match: 2. CDR3 DNA sequence: TGTGCCAGTAGTGAGACTAGCGGCGGGGAGCTGTTTTTT. This codes for CASSETSGGELFF. Full variable domain (rest looked up from reference TRBV19 and TRBJ2-2): DGGITQSPKYLFRKEGQNVTLSCEQNLNHDAMYWYRQDPGQGLRLIYYSQIVNDFQKGDIAEGYSVSREKKESFPLTVTSAQKNPTAFYLCASSETSGGELFFGEGSRLTVL.

The genes are TRBV27 and TRBJ1-3, with D perhaps matching TRBD1 (6 bases). Germline V gives CDR1 MNHEY, CDR2 SMNVEV (reference sequence). This CDR3 has 16 residues. Between the trimmed V and J ends, which lost 3 bases and 0 bases, there was a span of 12 bases. The CDR3, as DNA: TGTGCCAGCAGTTTTAGGCAGGGGTTCTCTGGAAACACCATATATTTT. Protein: CASSFRQGFSGNTIYF.

The gene calls are TRBV5-1 and TRBJ2-2; TRBD2 agrees at 10 bases. The CDR3 spans 18 residues. After removal of 2 bases from V and 6 bases from J, the junction contained 13 bases not matched to a gene. Germline CDR1 reads SGHRS; CDR2 reads YFSETQ. The CDR3 loop is CASSFWGSGTSAAGELFF. CDR3 DNA sequence: TGCGCCAGCAGCTTTTGGGGCTCCGGGACTAGCGCGGCCGGGGAGCTGTTTTTT.

The V and J genes are TRBV28 and TRBJ1-2, with TRBD1 matching 7 bases. Losses at the gene ends were 6 bases for V and 9 bases for J; bases not matched to a gene: 19. Germline V lookup: CDR1 MDHEN, CDR2 SYDVKM. The CDR3 is 16 amino acids. In DNA, the CDR3 is TGTGCCAGCAGCCGGACAGGTCCGGCTCCTTCTATACGCTACACCTTC. Translated, it gives CASSRTGPAPSIRYTF.

This chain uses TRBV27 with TRBJ2-7; 7 bases fit TRBD1. Unmatched junction bases numbered 9, after V lost 5 bases and J lost 2 bases. Germline-derived CDR1 and CDR2 are MNHEY and SMNVEV (reference sequence). The CDR3 is 15 amino acids. CDR3: CASSTRGKQTYEQYF. The CDR3 region has the DNA TGTGCCAGCAGTACCAGGGGGAAGCAGACCTACGAGCAGTACTTC.

This clone was seen just once. The rearrangement joins TRBV7-3 to TRBJ2-2, with 9 bases aligning to TRBD1. The CDR3 length is 14 residues. Germline CDR1 SGHTA, CDR2 FQGTGA. CDR3 nucleotides: TGTGCTTCGCAATACAGGGGGCACACCGGGGAGCTGTTTTTT. It encodes CASQYRGHTGELFF.

The chain carries TRBV28 and TRBJ2-1; 14 bases fit TRBD2. Trimming took 6 bases from V and 7 from J; bases not matched to a gene: 8. Germline V gene sequence: CDR1 MDHEN, CDR2 SYDVKM. The CDR3 extends over 16 amino acids. The CDR3 DNA reads as TGTGCCAGCAGGTTCTCGGGACTAGCGGGGGAAAATGAGCAGTTCTTC. This sequence encodes CASRFSGLAGENEQFF.

The chain links TRBV30 to TRBJ2-7, with 8 positions matching TRBD2. Germline trimming cut 2 bases from V and 1 base from J; bases unmatched to any gene: 10. The CDR3 has 16 residues. In germline, CDR1 is GTSNPN, CDR2 SVGIG (reference sequence). CDR3 bases: TGTGCCTGGAGTTCCCGGGGCCCGGGAGGGTCCTACGAGCAGTACTTC. Protein product: CAWSSRGPGGSYEQYF.

This chain joins TRBV4-3 and TRBJ1-1; D is perhaps TRBD1 (6 bases). The CDR3 is 13 amino acids. V was trimmed by 3 bases and J by 1 base, leaving 6 bases between them. Germline V gives CDR1 LGHNA, CDR2 YSLEER. Here the CDR3 reads CASSQDRNTEAFF. CDR3 nucleotide sequence: TGCGCCAGCAGCCAGGACAGGAACACTGAAGCTTTCTTT.

V is TRBV7-2 and J is TRBJ2-7; TRBD1 aligns across 8 bases. With 5 bases clipped from V and 3 bases from J, the junction kept 3 bases outside the gene matches. Looked up from germline, CDR1 is SGHTA and CDR2 is FQGNSA. This CDR3 contains 13 residues. CDR3: CASSKDRVYEQYF. The CDR3 DNA sequence: TGTGCCAGCAGCAAGGACAGGGTCTACGAGCAGTACTTC.